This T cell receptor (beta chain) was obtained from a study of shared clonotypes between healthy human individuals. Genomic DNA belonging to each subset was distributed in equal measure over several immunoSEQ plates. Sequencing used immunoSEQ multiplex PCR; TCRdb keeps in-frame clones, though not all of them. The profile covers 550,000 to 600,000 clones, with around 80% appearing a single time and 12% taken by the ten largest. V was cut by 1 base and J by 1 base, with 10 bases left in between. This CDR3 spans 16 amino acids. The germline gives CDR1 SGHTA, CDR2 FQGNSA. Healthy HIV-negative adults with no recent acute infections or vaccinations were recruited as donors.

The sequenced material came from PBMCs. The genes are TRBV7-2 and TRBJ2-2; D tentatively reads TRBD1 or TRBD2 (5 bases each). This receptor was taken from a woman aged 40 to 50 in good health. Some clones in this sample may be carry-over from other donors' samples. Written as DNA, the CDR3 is TGTGCCAGCAGCTTAGAGGGACCGGGGAACACCGGGGAGCTGTTTTTT. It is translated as CASSLEGPGNTGELFF.